This T cell receptor beta chain was recovered during a study of T cell repertoires in cytomegalovirus infection. This CDR3 has 16 amino acids. The V end was cut by 10 bases, the J end by 1 base, with 22 bases between. Germline V gives CDR1 LNHDA, CDR2 SQIVND (reference sequence). A single record per CDR3 protein comes from TCRdb applying MiXCR to the reads. The sample includes nearly 450,000 distinct CDR3 sequences, about a third of them seen just once. The clonotype comes from a human donor in good health (CMV status not recorded). Some clones in this sample may be carry-over from other donors' samples. Sequenced: PBMCs. The chain combines TRBV19 with TRBJ1-1; the D gene is possibly TRBD1 (5 bases). The CDR3 loop is CATKHGARVWNTEAFF. The CDR3 DNA reads as TGTGCCACAAAACATGGGGCGAGGGTCTGGAACACTGAAGCTTTCTTT.